Following are 17 T cell receptor beta chains from one sample sequenced in a study of CD8+ T cells in alopecia areata. The sequencing template was cDNA reverse transcribed from extracted RNA. The data were produced by immunoSEQ multiplex PCR, yet TCRdb's version contains in-frame clones alone and is incomplete. The table lists about 120,000 clones, about 50% of them singletons. Treatment: oral pan-JAK inhibitor, 5-10 mg twice daily. The sequences come from CD4+ T cells sorted from blood, collected at week 4, from a patient treated with tofacitinib. Every receptor here comes from a human donor with alopecia areata.

The V gene is TRBV11-2, the J gene TRBJ2-3; 13 nucleotides agree with TRBD2. The CDR3 is 17 amino acids. Trimming cost V 5 bases and J 5 bases; bases outside gene matches: 10. Germline-derived CDR1 and CDR2 are SGHAT and FQNNGV. CDR3 bases: TGTGCCAGCAGCCCGCGCCCGGGACTAGCGGGGCAAGATACGCAGTATTTT. It translates to CASSPRPGLAGQDTQYF. Filled out from reference TRBV11-2 and TRBJ2-3, the complete variable domain reads EAGVAQSPRYKIIEKRQSVAFWCNPISGHATLYWYQQILGQGPKLLIQFQNNGVVDDSQLPKDRFSAERLKGVDSTLKIQPAKLEDSAVYLCASSPRPGLAGQDTQYFGPGTRLTVL.

This clone was counted between two and nine times. V and J are TRBV18 and TRBJ1-2; no clear D. In germline, CDR1 is KGHSH, CDR2 LQKENI. V lost 2 bases and J lost 2, with 12 bases in between. This CDR3 is built from 15 residues. CDR3 DNA: TGTGCCAGCTCACCAGCCCCTCTACTAAACTATGGCTACACCTTC. Translating it yields CASSPAPLLNYGYTF.

This clone was observed a handful of times. In nucleotides, the CDR3 is TGTGCCAGCAGCTTAGCGGCGGGAGGACGAGTAAGTGAGCAGTTCTTC. The encoded protein is CASSLAAGGRVSEQFF. The chain joins TRBV7-9 to TRBJ2-1; 8 nucleotides align to TRBD2. The V gene's germline CDR1 is SEHNR and CDR2 FQNEAQ (reference sequence). The CDR3 is 16 residues long. Losses at the gene ends were 0 bases for V and 9 bases for J; bases not matched to a gene: 10.

The CDR3 DNA is TGTGCCAGCAGCGTAGGGCAGGGGGCCCCCACAGATACGCAGTATTTT. This encodes CASSVGQGAPTDTQYF. The chain links TRBV9 to TRBJ2-3, with 8 positions matching TRBD1. V dropped 0 bases and J dropped 2; count of bases not matched to a gene: 5. This CDR3 spans 16 amino acids. The germline V gene has CDR1 SGDLS and CDR2 YYNGEE.

This clone was seen more than once but under ten times. The chain uses TRBV29-1 and TRBJ2-3, with unresolved D. Germline-derived CDR1 and CDR2 are SQVTM and ANQGSEA. The V and J ends lost 3 bases and 2 bases respectively, with 9 bases between them. The CDR3 totals 13 residues. The CDR3 spells CSVEIHPTDTQYF. The CDR3 nucleotides read TGCAGCGTTGAGATACACCCCACAGATACGCAGTATTTT.

The chain uses TRBV4-1 and TRBJ1-1, with TRBD1 matching over 7 bases. Germline V gene sequence: CDR1 MGHRA, CDR2 YSYEKL. This CDR3 region has 15 residues. The V gene end was trimmed by 5 bases and the J gene end by 0 bases; junction bases not matched to a gene: 6. In DNA, the CDR3 is TGCGCCAGCAGCGAACAGGGGTCCATGAACACTGAAGCTTTCTTT. It codes for CASSEQGSMNTEAFF.

This chain links TRBV4-1 with TRBJ2-1; no firm D call. Germline-derived CDR1 and CDR2 are MGHRA and YSYEKL. V lost 1 base and J 0 bases, leaving 10 bases between the germline ends. This CDR3 region has 16 residues. CDR3 region: CASSQALRFSYNEQFF. In DNA form, the CDR3 reads TGCGCCAGCAGCCAAGCCCTCCGGTTCTCCTACAATGAGCAGTTCTTC.

A few counts support this clone. Other DNA sequences in the sample encode the same CDR3. V gene TRBV29-1 combines with J gene TRBJ2-3; a weak D match, TRBD2 (5 bases). Germline-derived CDR1 and CDR2 are SQVTM and ANQGSEA. Trimming stripped 4 bases from V and 0 bases from J, with 8 bases between. The CDR3 is 13 amino acids. CDR3 nucleotides: TGCAGCGTTGGAGGGAGAAGCACAGATACGCAGTATTTT. As protein: CSVGGRSTDTQYF.

V is TRBV20-1 and J is TRBJ1-2; TRBD1 agrees at 7 bases. Germline assignment: CDR1 DFQATT and CDR2 SNEGSKA (reference sequence). V lost 5 bases and J lost 5; bases outside the gene matches: 2. CDR3 length: 11 amino acids. The CDR3, as DNA: TGCAGTGCTGTGACAGGGTATGGCTACACCTTC. Protein product: CSAVTGYGYTF.

The CDR3 DNA is TGTGCCAGCAGTGACCAAGGAACCTACGAGCAGTACTTC. This gives the protein CASSDQGTYEQYF. The J gene is TRBJ2-7, the V gene TRBV25-1; D unresolved. Germline CDR1 and CDR2: MGHDK and SYGVNS. The CDR3 length is 13 residues. Trimming stripped 3 bases from V and 2 bases from J, with 8 bases between.

This rearrangement joins TRBV19 to TRBJ1-2; possible D gene TRBD1, 5 bases. The germline V and J ends were trimmed by 11 bases and 3 bases, with 13 bases remaining between them. CDR3 length: 12 residues. Germline CDR1 and CDR2: LNHDA and SQIVND (reference sequence). CDR3 nucleotides: TGTGCCTCCGACAGAGGAGACTATGGCTACACCTTC. It codes for CASDRGDYGYTF.

In its sample, this clone was seen many times. CDR3 sequence reads: CAIRGVRGTLGEQYF. The CDR3 DNA sequence: TGTGCCATCAGAGGGGTTAGGGGGACGCTTGGCGAGCAGTACTTC. V gene TRBV10-3 combines with J gene TRBJ2-7; D possibly corresponds to TRBD1 (6 bases). This CDR3 has 15 residues. The V end was cut by 6 bases, the J end by 6 bases, with 21 bases between. Germline V gives CDR1 ENHRY, CDR2 SYGVKD.

The CDR3 DNA follows: TGTGCCAGCAGTTTGTGGCAGCGGACCTACGAGCAGTACTTC. The encoded protein is CASSLWQRTYEQYF. This sequence joins TRBV28 and TRBJ2-7, with D perhaps TRBD2 (5 bases). Germline CDR1 and CDR2: MDHEN and SYDVKM. This CDR3 contains 14 residues. Trimming took 3 bases from V and 2 from J, leaving 11 bases between them.

The chain couples TRBV2 to TRBJ2-7, with D possibly TRBD1 on 5 matching bases. The CDR3 totals 13 residues. Germline V gives CDR1 SNHLY, CDR2 FYNNEI. V was shortened by 1 base and J by 5 bases, with 9 bases between the two germline ends. The CDR3 sequence: CASSEDRSDEQYF. In DNA, the CDR3 is TGTGCCAGCAGTGAAGACAGGTCAGACGAGCAGTACTTC.

The rearrangement joins TRBV4-2 to TRBJ2-6; D is ambiguous. The CDR3 spans 12 residues. Germline V gene data show CDR1 as LGHNA and CDR2 as YNFKEQ. Deletions cut 3 bases from V and 8 bases from J, with 5 bases between. The CDR3 here is CASSQQPNVLTF. Written as DNA, the CDR3 is TGTGCCAGCAGCCAGCAGCCCAACGTCCTGACTTTC.

The chain combines TRBV4-1 with TRBJ1-5, with D tentatively TRBD1 (5 bases). Germline lookup yields CDR1 MGHRA and CDR2 YSYEKL. V lost 0 bases and J lost 4, with 10 bases in between. The CDR3 sequence is 15 residues long. CDR3 amino acids: CASSQDGGENQPQHF. As DNA, the CDR3 is TGCGCCAGCAGCCAAGATGGGGGGGAGAATCAGCCCCAGCATTTT.

This clone was found a few times. This sequence joins TRBV6-5 and TRBJ2-1; TRBD1 or TRBD2 may be the D gene (5 bases each). Germline-derived CDR1 and CDR2 are MNHEY and SVGAGI. This CDR3 contains 14 residues. Trimming removed 4 bases from V and 11 bases from J, with 18 bases in between. CDR3 nucleotide sequence: TGTGCCAGCAGTTCCAACTACGGGGCGGATAAGCAGTTCTTC. Its protein product is CASSSNYGADKQFF.